A selection of T cell receptor beta chains follows, all from one sample in a study of response to subunit inactivated influenza vaccine. A single record per CDR3 protein comes from TCRdb applying MiXCR to the RT-PCR reads. The sample contains around 480,000 distinct CDR3 sequences, about 17% of which appear only once. Here the sequenced sample was CD4+ T cells sorted from PBMCs, taken about 23 months after vaccination. The receptors were sampled from a man in his fifties or sixties who received an inactivated influenza vaccine. CDR3s include the opening cysteine and the closing phenylalanine or tryptophan. Each record gives: clone size, V gene, CDR3 protein. Rows give clone size only sometimes, using once, few, many, or a class for an expanded clone.

clone size: -; V gene: TRBV6-1; CDR3 protein: CASSRQMNTGELFF
clone size: -; V gene: TRBV5-4; CDR3 protein: CASSPGTHPDNEQFF
clone size: many; V gene: TRBV12-3/TRBV12-4; CDR3 protein: CASSPGYYEQFF
clone size: few; V gene: TRBV7-2; CDR3 protein: CASSWAGKPQHF
clone size: -; V gene: TRBV28; CDR3 protein: CASSSTTSTDTQYF
clone size: few; V gene: TRBV5-6; CDR3 protein: CASSRRLAGTYEQYF
clone size: few; V gene: TRBV7-2; CDR3 protein: CASSSPRRFGYTF
clone size: -; V gene: TRBV10-3; CDR3 protein: CAISESGDEGVGGTEAFF
clone size: -; V gene: TRBV3-1; CDR3 protein: CASSEHSGAGELFF
clone size: few; V gene: TRBV11-2; CDR3 protein: CASSSYRGLVGTQYF
clone size: -; V gene: TRBV10-3; CDR3 protein: CAISRQGPTDTQYF
clone size: few; V gene: TRBV12-3/TRBV12-4; CDR3 protein: CASSPRFPGQGGNSNQPQHF
clone size: few; V gene: TRBV20-1; CDR3 protein: CSAFKGETQYF
clone size: -; V gene: TRBV7-2; CDR3 protein: CASSLEIVGNEQFF
clone size: few; V gene: TRBV20-1; CDR3 protein: CSARDSGRSEQFF
clone size: -; V gene: TRBV27; CDR3 protein: CASSFSSDGSYEQYF
clone size: -; V gene: TRBV20-1; CDR3 protein: CSARDPLWSPRGETQYF
clone size: few; V gene: TRBV7-2; CDR3 protein: CASSPGLAGSWGQYF
clone size: -; V gene: TRBV7-2; CDR3 protein: CASSPTGPSGANVLTF
clone size: few; V gene: TRBV6-6; CDR3 protein: CASSYLQGESFF
clone size: few; V gene: TRBV25-1; CDR3 protein: CASRLTGFYEQYF
clone size: -; V gene: TRBV15; CDR3 protein: CATSTQASEAFF
clone size: -; V gene: TRBV28; CDR3 protein: CASSLLATGDYGYTF
clone size: -; V gene: TRBV29-1; CDR3 protein: CSVEEDSNQPQHF
clone size: -; V gene: TRBV5-4; CDR3 protein: CASSPHSGGSYNEQFF
clone size: few; V gene: TRBV20-1; CDR3 protein: CSAAGTGNYGYTF
clone size: few; V gene: TRBV7-2; CDR3 protein: CASSLRDIINTEAFF
clone size: -; V gene: TRBV12-3/TRBV12-4; CDR3 protein: CASSPWGGSSYEQYF
clone size: few; V gene: TRBV10-3; CDR3 protein: CAIRDEASNEQFF
clone size: -; V gene: TRBV7-9; CDR3 protein: CASSLAGRLNTEAFF
clone size: -; V gene: TRBV6-5; CDR3 protein: CASSSGGASYF
clone size: few; V gene: TRBV7-9; CDR3 protein: CASSRVRETQYF
clone size: few; V gene: TRBV5-5; CDR3 protein: CASAGAHMNTEAFF
clone size: -; V gene: TRBV11-2; CDR3 protein: CASSIDGTSGGAYNEQFF
clone size: few; V gene: TRBV9; CDR3 protein: CASSVGGNSYEQYF
clone size: few; V gene: TRBV12-3/TRBV12-4; CDR3 protein: CASTARVGTEAFF
clone size: -; V gene: TRBV6-5; CDR3 protein: CASSYASGLAFF